A selection of T cell receptor beta chains follows, all from one sample in a study of blood T cells in healthy people across ages. One entry per CDR3 protein results from TCRdb running MiXCR on the 5' RACE reads. The sample shows 750,000 to 850,000 distinct CDR3 sequences, roughly 25% of them seen only once. These data were also filed under a second study, of T cells of mothers and their children.

Sequencing was carried out using blood. These receptors came from a boy younger than 18 in good health. The CDR3 runs from the conserved cysteine through the conserved F or W. Each record gives: V gene, J gene, D gene, clone size, CDR3 protein, CDR3 DNA. A D gene is named only where the DNA matches it firmly. A clone size is listed for some rows: how often the clone was seen (once, few, many), or a class if it is expanded.

TRBV7-2	TRBJ2-5	TRBD2	few	CASSFNLLAGGRAQYF	TGTGCCAGCAGCTTCAATTTACTAGCGGGGGGGCGGGCCCAGTACTTC
TRBV5-6	TRBJ1-5	-	-	CASSLARGSQPQHF	TGTGCCAGCAGCTTGGCACGGGGCTCTCAGCCCCAGCATTTT
TRBV7-6	TRBJ2-2	-	-	CASAYQGSGGELFF	TGTGCCAGCGCTTACCAGGGATCAGGCGGGGAGCTGTTTTTT
TRBV20-1	TRBJ2-1	TRBD2	few	CSARAASGSMNEQFF	TGCAGTGCTAGAGCCGCTAGCGGGAGTATGAATGAGCAGTTCTTC
TRBV29-1	TRBJ2-7	-	few	CSVGKGGYEQYF	TGCAGCGTTGGTAAGGGTGGCTACGAGCAGTACTTC
TRBV20-1	TRBJ2-3	-	-	CSARDPWTPSTDTQYF	TGCAGTGCTAGAGATCCTTGGACTCCAAGCACAGATACGCAGTATTTT
TRBV20-1	TRBJ2-3	TRBD2	-	CSARVRGPGLVLSDTQYF	TGCAGTGCTAGAGTGCGGGGACCCGGACTAGTTCTCTCAGATACGCAGTATTTT
TRBV29-1	TRBJ2-7	TRBD1	few	CSVEVSGTGLYEQYF	TGCAGCGTTGAAGTTTCAGGGACAGGACTCTACGAGCAGTACTTC
TRBV29-1	TRBJ2-1	TRBD2	few	CSVEPSGRPYLQFF	TGCAGCGTTGAACCCAGCGGGAGGCCATACTTGCAGTTCTTC
TRBV27	TRBJ1-1	TRBD1	-	CASKTPDRGQHTEAFF	TGTGCCAGCAAAACGCCCGACAGGGGCCAGCACACTGAGGCTTTCTTT
TRBV5-5	TRBJ2-6	TRBD1	-	CASSLSRGDRVVAGANVLTF	TGTGCCAGCAGCTTGAGCCGGGGCGACAGGGTGGTAGCTGGGGCCAACGTCCTGACTTTC
TRBV28	TRBJ2-5	-	-	CASSSVGTQYF	TGTGCCAGCAGTTCGGTGGGGACCCAGTACTTC
TRBV27	TRBJ2-7	-	-	CASSWAVSYEQYF	TGTGCCAGCAGTTGGGCAGTCTCCTACGAGCAGTACTTC
TRBV19	TRBJ1-6	-	-	CASSIGGSNSPLHF	TGTGCCAGTAGTATCGGAGGAAGTAATTCACCCCTCCACTTT
TRBV29-1	TRBJ2-3	TRBD2	-	CSVAAILAANTDTQYF	TGCAGCGTCGCTGCGATACTAGCGGCGAACACAGATACGCAGTATTTT
TRBV20-1	TRBJ1-4	-	-	CSAPDGNEKLFF	TGCAGTGCTCCGGACGGTAATGAAAAACTGTTTTTT
TRBV14	TRBJ1-2	-	few	CASSQDQGTNYGYTF	TGTGCCAGCAGCCAAGACCAGGGGACTAACTATGGCTACACCTTC
TRBV12-3/TRBV12-4	TRBJ2-3	TRBD2	-	CASSAAGGDTQYF	TGTGCCAGCAGTGCCGCGGGGGGAGATACGCAGTATTTT
TRBV29-1	TRBJ2-1	TRBD1	few	CSVEMADRYNEQFF	TGCAGCGTTGAGATGGCGGACAGGTACAATGAGCAGTTCTTC
TRBV6-2/TRBV6-3	TRBJ2-7	-	-	CATANTFYEQYF	TGTGCCACCGCTAATACGTTCTACGAGCAGTACTTC
TRBV9	TRBJ2-7	-	many	CASSVGPDSYYEQYF	TGTGCCAGCAGCGTAGGGCCAGATTCCTACTACGAGCAGTACTTC
TRBV7-2	TRBJ1-2	-	many	CASSPATAYGYTF	TGTGCCAGCAGCCCCGCTACCGCCTATGGCTACACCTTC
TRBV7-2	TRBJ2-5	TRBD2	many	CASRPTGTSGETQYF	TGTGCCAGCAGACCCACCGGGACTAGCGGAGAGACCCAGTACTTC
TRBV20-1	TRBJ2-5	-	-	CSAFGLMEKTQYF	TGCAGTGCCTTCGGACTAATGGAAAAGACCCAGTACTTC
TRBV18	TRBJ2-3	TRBD1	-	CASSPQGAGTGTQYF	TGTGCCAGCTCACCACAGGGGGCTGGCACAGGTACGCAGTATTTT
TRBV7-9	TRBJ1-3	-	few	CASSSAQGPSGNTIYF	TGTGCCAGCAGCTCAGCGCAGGGCCCCTCTGGAAACACCATATATTTT
TRBV7-9	TRBJ2-7	TRBD1	-	CASSFEGDRGFSYEQYF	TGTGCCAGCAGCTTTGAGGGGGACAGGGGATTCTCCTACGAGCAGTACTTC
TRBV29-1	TRBJ1-2	-	-	CSVDGPPGYTF	TGCAGCGTTGACGGGCCCCCTGGTTACACCTTC
TRBV10-3	TRBJ2-3	-	few	CAISRSTDTQYF	TGTGCCATCAGCAGGAGCACAGATACGCAGTATTTT
TRBV29-1	TRBJ1-1	-	-	CSVEPFRGNEAFF	TGCAGCGTTGAACCTTTCCGGGGGAATGAAGCTTTCTTT
TRBV7-2	TRBJ2-3	-	-	CASSSDYLGTQYF	TGTGCCAGCAGCTCGGACTATTTGGGCACGCAGTATTTT
TRBV6-2/TRBV6-3	TRBJ2-6	-	once	CASISPGAGANVLTF	TGTGCCAGCATCTCTCCTGGAGCTGGGGCCAACGTCCTGACTTTC
TRBV9	TRBJ2-7	TRBD2	few	CASLRTGTSAEQYF	TGTGCCAGCCTAAGAACCGGGACTAGCGCCGAGCAGTACTTC
TRBV20-1	TRBJ2-5	TRBD1	-	CGARLLRQGEIQETQYF	TGCGGTGCTAGGCTCCTTCGGCAGGGGGAGATTCAAGAGACCCAGTACTTC
TRBV20-1	TRBJ1-4	-	-	CSARGQSNERMFF	TGCAGTGCTAGAGGGCAAAGTAATGAAAGGATGTTTTTT
TRBV7-9	TRBJ2-5	-	-	CASSFGEETQYF	TGTGCCAGCAGCTTTGGGGAGGAGACCCAGTACTTC
TRBV5-6	TRBJ1-2	TRBD1	-	CASGLDRGGYGYTF	TGTGCCAGCGGCCTCGACAGGGGGGGCTATGGCTACACCTTC
TRBV12-3/TRBV12-4	TRBJ2-3	-	-	CASSLYIGGTDTQYF	TGTGCCAGCAGTTTATATATAGGAGGCACAGATACGCAGTATTTT
TRBV7-9	TRBJ2-1	-	few	CASSLPAYNEQFF	TGTGCCAGCAGCTTGCCCGCCTACAATGAGCAGTTCTTC
TRBV5-5	TRBJ2-3	-	few	CASSLELVGADTQYF	TGTGCCAGCAGCTTGGAACTAGTGGGCGCAGATACGCAGTATTTT
TRBV30	TRBJ1-5	-	-	CAWSVQGDQPQHF	TGTGCCTGGAGTGTACAAGGGGATCAGCCCCAGCATTTT
TRBV7-2	TRBJ2-1	-	-	CASSNGAYNEQFF	TGTGCCAGCAGTAATGGGGCCTACAATGAGCAGTTCTTC
TRBV20-1	TRBJ2-3	TRBD2	-	CSAPGSRTSGFTDTQYF	TGCAGTGCCCCCGGTTCCAGGACTAGCGGGTTCACAGATACGCAGTATTTT
TRBV5-1	TRBJ2-5	-	-	CASSLGFVQETQYF	TGCGCCAGCAGCTTGGGTTTTGTCCAAGAGACCCAGTACTTC
TRBV4-1	TRBJ2-2	-	few	CASSQGLGEVANTGELFF	TGCGCCAGCAGCCAAGGTCTAGGGGAGGTCGCCAACACCGGGGAGCTGTTTTTT
TRBV2	TRBJ2-2	-	few	CASRILGNTGELFF	TGTGCCAGCAGGATCCTGGGTAACACCGGGGAGCTGTTTTTT
TRBV5-6	TRBJ2-7	-	-	CASSSRGGDHEQYF	TGTGCCAGCAGCTCCAGGGGGGGAGACCACGAGCAGTACTTC
TRBV6-5	TRBJ2-2	TRBD1	few	CASRKDRVNTGELFF	TGTGCCAGCAGAAAAGACAGGGTGAACACCGGGGAGCTGTTTTTT
TRBV27	TRBJ1-2	-	-	CASSVTGIYGYTF	TGTGCCAGCAGTGTCACAGGAATCTATGGCTACACCTTC
TRBV15	TRBJ2-7	-	-	CATSKEAGVTYEQYF	TGTGCCACCAGCAAGGAGGCAGGGGTAACCTACGAGCAGTACTTC
TRBV20-1	TRBJ2-5	TRBD1	few	CSAVPGQKETQYF	TGCAGTGCAGTTCCGGGACAGAAAGAGACCCAGTACTTC
TRBV28	TRBJ2-2	-	few	CASHRRVGELFF	TGTGCCAGCCATCGTAGAGTCGGGGAGCTGTTTTTT
TRBV5-1	TRBJ2-2	TRBD2	once	CESGRLNTGELFF	TGCGAGAGCGGGAGGCTGAACACCGGGGAGCTGTTTTTT
TRBV29-1	TRBJ1-1	TRBD1	few	CSAGDRSNTEAFF	TGCAGCGCCGGGGACAGATCGAACACTGAAGCTTTCTTT
TRBV20-1	TRBJ2-5	TRBD1	few	CSARSPGQGTTQYF	TGCAGTGCTCGCAGCCCGGGACAGGGAACAACCCAGTACTTC
TRBV29-1	TRBJ2-5	-	few	CSVGLVAGGIVTQYF	TGCAGCGTTGGTCTCGTGGCAGGGGGGATCGTGACCCAGTACTTC